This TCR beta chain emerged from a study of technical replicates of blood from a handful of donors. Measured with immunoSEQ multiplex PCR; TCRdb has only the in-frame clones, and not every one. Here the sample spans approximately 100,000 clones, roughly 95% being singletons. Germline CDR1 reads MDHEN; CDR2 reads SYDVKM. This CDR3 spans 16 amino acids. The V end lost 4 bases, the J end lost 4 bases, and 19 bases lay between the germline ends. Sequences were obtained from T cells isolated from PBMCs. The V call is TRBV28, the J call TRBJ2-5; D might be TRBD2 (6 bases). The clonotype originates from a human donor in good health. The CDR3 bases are TGTGCCAGCAGTTCCCAGGGTAGCGGAATAATAGAGACCCAGTACTTC. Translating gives CASSSQGSGIIETQYF.